The source of this T cell receptor beta chain is a study of blood T cell repertoires in COVID-19. Whole-study context: Acute-phase and convalescent COVID-19 samples originated in the United States, Italy and Spain. T cells, B-cell-depleted T cells, or PBMCs supplied cDNA or gDNA.

Study processing details: Amplification of reference gene primers was used by the study to estimate nucleated cell counts. The assay was immunoSEQ multiplex PCR, and TCRdb's table has in-frame clones only and misses some. The V and J calls and clone size were taken over from that table, and D and trimming were inferred from the DNA. This table has some 110,000 clones, 60% to 85% appearing once. Losses at the gene ends were 4 bases for V and 4 bases for J; bases not matched to a gene: 14. Germline lookup yields CDR1 SQVTM and CDR2 ANQGSEA. The CDR3 totals 16 residues. Material for sequencing was peripheral blood. The clonotype was recovered from a man between 65 and 80 years old with acute or convalescent COVID-19. The chain employs TRBV29-1 and TRBJ2-3; 7 nucleotides match TRBD2. The CDR3 DNA follows: TGCAGCGTTGTCGGAACGGGGGAGGGCTTTTCAGATACGCAGTATTTT. It codes for CSVVGTGEGFSDTQYF.